This passage covers 2 T cell receptor beta chains from one sample sequenced in a study of shared clonotypes between healthy human individuals. Libraries were prepared by immunoSEQ multiplex PCR; TCRdb keeps only in-frame clonotypes and omits some of them. The table records about 2.3 million clones, around 93% of them present only once. Material for sequencing was naive CD4+ T cells from PBMCs. Specified subset: CD45RA+ positively selected. The receptors come from a man aged 18 to 30 in good health. Some clones in this sample may be carry-over from other donors' samples.

This clone was counted once. This chain joins TRBV27 and TRBJ2-7, with D possibly matching TRBD2 (5 bases). Germline assignment: CDR1 MNHEY and CDR2 SMNVEV (reference sequence). This CDR3 spans 11 amino acids. Deletions cut 6 bases from V and 3 bases from J, with 6 bases between. For the CDR3, the DNA is TGTGCCAGCAGAGGAGGCTACGAGCAGTACTTC. It translates to CASRGGYEQYF.

The V call is TRBV2, the J call TRBJ2-2; no clear D gene. With 8 bases removed from V and 3 bases from J, the gap between germline ends came to 13 bases. The CDR3 spans 14 residues. The germline CDR1 and CDR2 sequences are SNHLY and FYNNEI. CDR3 loop: CASHQDGDTGELFF. CDR3 sequence (DNA): TGTGCCAGCCATCAAGACGGAGACACCGGGGAGCTGTTTTTT.